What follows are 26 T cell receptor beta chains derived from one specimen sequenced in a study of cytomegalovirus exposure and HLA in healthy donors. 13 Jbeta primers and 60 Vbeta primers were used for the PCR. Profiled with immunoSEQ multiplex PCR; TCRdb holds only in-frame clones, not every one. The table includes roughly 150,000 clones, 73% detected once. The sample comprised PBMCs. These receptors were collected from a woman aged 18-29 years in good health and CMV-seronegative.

The CDR3 coding sequence is TGTGCCAGCCTCCGGGACAGGGAGCAGCCCCAGCATTTT. Its translation: CASLRDREQPQHF. The J gene is TRBJ1-5, the V gene TRBV2; 9 positions match TRBD1. Germline loops: CDR1 SNHLY, CDR2 FYNNEI. J lost 7 bases, V lost 8 bases, and 6 bases had no gene match. This CDR3 spans 13 amino acids.

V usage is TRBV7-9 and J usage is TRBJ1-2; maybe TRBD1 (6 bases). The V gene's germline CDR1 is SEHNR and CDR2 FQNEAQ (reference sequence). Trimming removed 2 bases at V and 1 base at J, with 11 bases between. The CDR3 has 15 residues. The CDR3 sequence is CASSLRQDFNYGYTF. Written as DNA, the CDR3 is TGTGCCAGCAGCTTACGACAGGACTTTAACTATGGCTACACCTTC. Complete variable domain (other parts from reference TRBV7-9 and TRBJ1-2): DTGVSQNPRHKITKRGQNVTFRCDPISEHNRLYWYRQTLGQGPEFLTYFQNEAQLEKSRLLSDRFSAERPKGSFSTLEIQRTEQGDSAMYLCASSLRQDFNYGYTFGSGTRLTVV.

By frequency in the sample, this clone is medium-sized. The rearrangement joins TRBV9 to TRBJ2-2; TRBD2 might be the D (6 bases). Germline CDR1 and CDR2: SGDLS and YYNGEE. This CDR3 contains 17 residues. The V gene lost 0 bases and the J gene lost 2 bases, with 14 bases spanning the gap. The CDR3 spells CASSVARRAVNTGELFF. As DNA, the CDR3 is TGTGCCAGCAGCGTAGCTAGGAGGGCAGTCAACACCGGGGAGCTGTTTTTT. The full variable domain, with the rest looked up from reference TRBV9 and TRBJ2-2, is DSGVTQTPKHLITATGQRVTLRCSPRSGDLSVYWYQQSLDQGLQFLIQYYNGEERAKGNILERFSAQQFPDLHSELNLSSLELGDSALYFCASSVARRAVNTGELFFGEGSRLTVL.

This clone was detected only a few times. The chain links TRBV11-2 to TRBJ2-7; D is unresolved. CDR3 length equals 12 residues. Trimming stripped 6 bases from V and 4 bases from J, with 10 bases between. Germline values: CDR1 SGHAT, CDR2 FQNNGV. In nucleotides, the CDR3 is TGTGCCAGCAGAACACCGGGTTACGAGCAGTACTTC. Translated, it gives CASRTPGYEQYF.

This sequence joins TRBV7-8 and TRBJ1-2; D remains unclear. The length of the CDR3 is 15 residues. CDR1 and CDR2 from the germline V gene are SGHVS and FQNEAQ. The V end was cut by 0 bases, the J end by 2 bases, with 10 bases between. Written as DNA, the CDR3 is TGTGCCAGCAGCTTAGCGCCCCCAAGCAACTATGGCTACACCTTC. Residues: CASSLAPPSNYGYTF. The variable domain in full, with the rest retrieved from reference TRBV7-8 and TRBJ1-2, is GAGVSQSPRYKVAKRGQDVALRCDPISGHVSLFWYQQALGQGPEFLTYFQNEAQLDKSGLPSDRFFAERPEGSVSTLKIQRTQQEDSAVYLCASSLAPPSNYGYTFGSGTRLTVV.

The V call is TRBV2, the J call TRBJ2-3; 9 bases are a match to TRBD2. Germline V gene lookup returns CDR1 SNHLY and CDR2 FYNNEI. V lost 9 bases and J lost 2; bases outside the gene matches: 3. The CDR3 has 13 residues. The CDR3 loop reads CASRLAVTDTQYF. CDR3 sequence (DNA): TGTGCCAGTAGACTAGCGGTCACAGATACGCAGTATTTT.

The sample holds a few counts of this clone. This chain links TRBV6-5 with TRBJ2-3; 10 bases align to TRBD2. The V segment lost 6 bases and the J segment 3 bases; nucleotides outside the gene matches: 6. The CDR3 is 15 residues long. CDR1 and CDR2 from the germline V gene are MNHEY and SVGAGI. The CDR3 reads CASRLAGGGTDTQYF. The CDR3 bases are TGTGCCAGCAGATTAGCGGGGGGAGGGACAGATACGCAGTATTTT.

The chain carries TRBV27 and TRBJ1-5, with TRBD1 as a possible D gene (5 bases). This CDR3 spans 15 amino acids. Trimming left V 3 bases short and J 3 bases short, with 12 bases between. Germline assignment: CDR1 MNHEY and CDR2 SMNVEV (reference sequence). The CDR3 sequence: CASSLEGMDNQPQHF. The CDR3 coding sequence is TGTGCCAGCAGTTTGGAGGGGATGGACAATCAGCCCCAGCATTTT.

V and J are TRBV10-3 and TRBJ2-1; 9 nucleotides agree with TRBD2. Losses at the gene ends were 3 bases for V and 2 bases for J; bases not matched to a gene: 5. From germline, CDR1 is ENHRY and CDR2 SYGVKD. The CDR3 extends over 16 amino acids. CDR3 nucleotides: TGTGCCATCAGTGACAGGGCTAGCGGGACCTACAATGAGCAGTTCTTC. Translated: CAISDRASGTYNEQFF.

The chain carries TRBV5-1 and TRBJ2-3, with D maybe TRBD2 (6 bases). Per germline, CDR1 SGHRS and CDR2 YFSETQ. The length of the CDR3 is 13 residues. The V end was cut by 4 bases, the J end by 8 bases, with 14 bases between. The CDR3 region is CASSTASEGTQYF. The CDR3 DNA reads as TGCGCCAGCAGCACTGCTAGCGAAGGTACGCAGTATTTT.

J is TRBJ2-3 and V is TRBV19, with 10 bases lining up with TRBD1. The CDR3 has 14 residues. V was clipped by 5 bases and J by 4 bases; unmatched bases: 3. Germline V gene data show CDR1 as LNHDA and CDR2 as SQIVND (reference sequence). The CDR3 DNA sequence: TGTGCCAGTAGTTGGGACAGGGGTTCAGATACGCAGTATTTT. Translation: CASSWDRGSDTQYF. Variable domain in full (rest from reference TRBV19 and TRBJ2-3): DGGITQSPKYLFRKEGQNVTLSCEQNLNHDAMYWYRQDPGQGLRLIYYSQIVNDFQKGDIAEGYSVSREKKESFPLTVTSAQKNPTAFYLCASSWDRGSDTQYFGPGTRLTVL.

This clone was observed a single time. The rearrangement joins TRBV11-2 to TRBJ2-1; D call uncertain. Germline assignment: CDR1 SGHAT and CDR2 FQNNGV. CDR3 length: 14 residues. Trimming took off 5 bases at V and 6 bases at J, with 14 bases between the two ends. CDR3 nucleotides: TGTGCCAGCAGCATATCGACAACAATCAATGAGCAGTTCTTC. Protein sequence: CASSISTTINEQFF.

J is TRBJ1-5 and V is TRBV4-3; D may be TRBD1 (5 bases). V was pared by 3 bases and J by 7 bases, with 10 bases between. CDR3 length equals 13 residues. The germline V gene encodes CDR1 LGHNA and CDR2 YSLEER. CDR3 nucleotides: TGCGCCAGCAGCCAGGACATGTCCCAGCCCCAGCATTTT. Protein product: CASSQDMSQPQHF.

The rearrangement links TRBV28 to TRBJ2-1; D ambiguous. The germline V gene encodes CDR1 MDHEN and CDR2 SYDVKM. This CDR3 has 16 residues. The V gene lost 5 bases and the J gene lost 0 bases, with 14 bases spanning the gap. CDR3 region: CASSPPGRSSYNEQFF. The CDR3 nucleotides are TGTGCCAGCAGTCCCCCAGGCAGGTCCTCCTACAATGAGCAGTTCTTC.

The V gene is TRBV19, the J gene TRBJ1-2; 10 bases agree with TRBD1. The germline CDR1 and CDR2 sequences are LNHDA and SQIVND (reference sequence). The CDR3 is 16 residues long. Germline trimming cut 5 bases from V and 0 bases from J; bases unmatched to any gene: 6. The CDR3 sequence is CASSSRTGGANYGYTF. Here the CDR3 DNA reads TGTGCCAGTAGTTCCCGGACAGGGGGAGCTAACTATGGCTACACCTTC.

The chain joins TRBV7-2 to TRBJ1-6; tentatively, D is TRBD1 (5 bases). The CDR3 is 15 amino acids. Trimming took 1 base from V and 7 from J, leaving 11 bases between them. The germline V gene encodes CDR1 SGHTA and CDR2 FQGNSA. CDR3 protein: CASSLGKGKNSPLHF. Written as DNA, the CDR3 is TGTGCCAGCAGCTTAGGGAAGGGGAAAAATTCACCCCTCCACTTT.

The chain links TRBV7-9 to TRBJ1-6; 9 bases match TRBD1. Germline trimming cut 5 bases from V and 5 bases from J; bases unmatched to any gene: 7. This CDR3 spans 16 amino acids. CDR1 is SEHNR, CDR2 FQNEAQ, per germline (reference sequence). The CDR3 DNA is TGTGCCAGCAGCGCGGGACAGGGACTAAATAATTCACCCCTCCACTTT. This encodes CASSAGQGLNNSPLHF.

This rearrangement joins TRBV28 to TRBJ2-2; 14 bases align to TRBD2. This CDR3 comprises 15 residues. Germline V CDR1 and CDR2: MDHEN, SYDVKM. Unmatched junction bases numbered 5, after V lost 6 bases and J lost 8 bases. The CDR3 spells CASRPGLAGVGELFF. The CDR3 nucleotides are TGTGCCAGCAGACCGGGACTAGCGGGGGTTGGGGAGCTGTTTTTT. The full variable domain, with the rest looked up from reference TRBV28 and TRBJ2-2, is DVKVTQSSRYLVKRTGEKVFLECVQDMDHENMFWYRQDPGLGLRLIYFSYDVKMKEKGDIPEGYSVSREKKERFSLILESASTNQTSMYLCASRPGLAGVGELFFGEGSRLTVL.

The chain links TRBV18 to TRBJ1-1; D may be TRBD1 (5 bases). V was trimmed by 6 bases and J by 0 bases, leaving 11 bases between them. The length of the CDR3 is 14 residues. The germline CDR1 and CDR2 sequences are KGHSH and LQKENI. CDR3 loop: CASSLDTLNTEAFF. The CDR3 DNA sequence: TGTGCCAGCTCCCTGGACACCTTGAACACTGAAGCTTTCTTT.

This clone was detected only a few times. The chain's CDR3 is CASSSGQGAANSPLHF. The CDR3 bases are TGCGCCAGCAGCAGCGGACAGGGGGCAGCTAATTCACCCCTCCACTTT. The V call is TRBV4-3, the J call TRBJ1-6; 11 positions agree with TRBD1. J lost 6 bases, V lost 5 bases, and 6 bases had no gene match. Germline loops: CDR1 LGHNA, CDR2 YSLEER. This CDR3 region has 16 residues.

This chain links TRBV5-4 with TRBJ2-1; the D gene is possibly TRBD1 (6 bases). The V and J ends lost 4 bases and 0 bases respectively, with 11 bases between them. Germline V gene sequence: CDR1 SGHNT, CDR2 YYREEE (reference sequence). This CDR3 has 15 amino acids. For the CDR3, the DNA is TGTGCCAGCAGCCGAGACAGGAGCTCCTACAATGAGCAGTTCTTC. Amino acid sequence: CASSRDRSSYNEQFF. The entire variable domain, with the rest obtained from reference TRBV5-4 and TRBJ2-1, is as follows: ETGVTQSPTHLIKTRGQQVTLRCSSQSGHNTVSWYQQALGQGPQFIFQYYREEENGRGNFPPRFSGLQFPNYSSELNVNALELDDSALYLCASSRDRSSYNEQFFGPGTRLTVL.

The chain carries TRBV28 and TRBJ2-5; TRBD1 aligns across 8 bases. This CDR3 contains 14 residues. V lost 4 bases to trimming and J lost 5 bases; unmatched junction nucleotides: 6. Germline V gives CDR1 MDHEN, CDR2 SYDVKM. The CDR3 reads CASSSSGGRETQYF. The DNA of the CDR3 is TGTGCCAGCAGTTCATCAGGGGGCCGGGAGACCCAGTACTTC.

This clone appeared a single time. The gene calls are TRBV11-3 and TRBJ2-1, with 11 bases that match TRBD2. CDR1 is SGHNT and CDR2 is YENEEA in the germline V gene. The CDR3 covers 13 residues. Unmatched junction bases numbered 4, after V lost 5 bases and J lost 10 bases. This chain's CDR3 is CASSQRLAGEQFF. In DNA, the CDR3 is TGTGCCAGCAGCCAAAGACTAGCGGGGGAGCAGTTCTTC.

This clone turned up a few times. The CDR3: CAWSPGNRGGGYTF. The DNA of the CDR3 is TGTGCCTGGAGTCCCGGTAACAGGGGCGGTGGCTACACCTTC. This rearrangement joins TRBV30 to TRBJ1-2; 7 bases align to TRBD1. CDR1 and CDR2 from the germline V gene are GTSNPN and SVGIG (reference sequence). The J segment lost 7 bases and the V segment lost 2 bases, leaving 10 bases of the junction unmatched. The CDR3 runs to 14 residues.

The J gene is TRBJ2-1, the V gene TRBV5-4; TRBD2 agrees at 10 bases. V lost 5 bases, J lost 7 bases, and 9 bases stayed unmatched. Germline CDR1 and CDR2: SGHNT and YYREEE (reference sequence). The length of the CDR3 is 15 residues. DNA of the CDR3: TGTGCCAGCAGTAACAAGGGACTAGCGCGTAATGAGCAGTTCTTC. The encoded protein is CASSNKGLARNEQFF.

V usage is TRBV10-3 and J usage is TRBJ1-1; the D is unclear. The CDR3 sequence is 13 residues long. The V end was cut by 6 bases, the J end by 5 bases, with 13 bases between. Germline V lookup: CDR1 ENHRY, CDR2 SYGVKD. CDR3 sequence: CAISAGSDTEAFF. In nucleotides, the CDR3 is TGTGCCATCAGCGCCGGGAGCGATACTGAAGCTTTCTTT.